What follows are 15 T cell receptor beta chains derived from one specimen sequenced in a study of blood T cell repertoires in COVID-19 (dated by TCRdb to about 2020). The library was made by the immunoSEQ multiplex PCR assay. TCRdb retrieved this table from immuneACCESS and kept in-frame rearrangements only. Not all clones are present; in checked studies, unresolved V genes account for under half, and no reason is known for the remainder. The sample yields some 320,000 clones; 87% were counted once. The top ten clonotypes cover under 5.5% of the sample. The specimen sequenced was PBMCs or T cells enriched from blood (not recorded which). The receptors were sampled from a woman in her twenties or thirties who had recovered from COVID-19.

This clone was seen more than once but under ten times. The rearrangement links TRBV4-2 to TRBJ2-2, with 12 positions matching TRBD2. The CDR3 has 16 residues. The J segment lost 6 bases and the V segment lost 4 bases, leaving 6 bases of the junction unmatched. CDR1 is LGHNA, CDR2 YNFKEQ, per germline. CDR3 sequence: CASSPEASGGAGELFF. CDR3 nucleotide sequence: TGTGCCAGCAGCCCGGAGGCTAGCGGGGGGGCCGGGGAGCTGTTTTTT.

In its sample, this clone was seen once. The chain combines TRBV29-1 with TRBJ1-1; unclear D gene. CDR3 size: 13 residues. The ends were cut back, 4 bases at V and 6 bases at J, with 15 bases in the middle. Germline-derived CDR1 and CDR2 are SQVTM and ANQGSEA. CDR3 nucleotide sequence: TGCAGCGTTGCCCCCCAGCGGTTCGCTGAAGCTTTCTTT. Its protein is CSVAPQRFAEAFF.

Note on this clone: A junction end diverges from the germline sequence, so it may reflect a read error. This rearrangement joins TRBV7-7 to TRBJ2-5, with TRBD1 identical over 7 bases. Germline V gives CDR1 SSHAT, CDR2 FNYEAQ (reference sequence). The CDR3 consists of 14 residues. CDR3 DNA: TGTGCTAGCAGCCACGGTACAGGGGAAGAGACCCAGTACTTC. Translated, it gives CASSHGTGEETQYF.

The chain joins TRBV19 to TRBJ2-7, with a possible D match to TRBD2 (5 bases). Trimming stripped 3 bases from V and 2 bases from J, with 14 bases between. Germline values: CDR1 LNHDA, CDR2 SQIVND (reference sequence). CDR3 size: 15 residues. The chain's CDR3 is CASSIGIVGPYEQYF. In nucleotides, the CDR3 is TGTGCCAGTAGTATCGGGATAGTAGGTCCCTACGAGCAGTACTTC.

The chain combines TRBV10-3 with TRBJ1-3; D gene unclear. V lost 0 bases to trimming and J lost 1 base, with 4 bases between them. The V gene's germline CDR1 is ENHRY and CDR2 SYGVKD. The CDR3 extends over 14 amino acids. The CDR3 nucleotides read TGTGCCATCAGTGAGTCATTATCTGGAAACACCATATATTTT. Protein product: CAISESLSGNTIYF.

The chain carries TRBV9 and TRBJ1-3; D might be TRBD1 (6 bases). Trimming shortened V by 0 bases and J by 5 bases, and 12 bases separated the two germline ends. Germline-derived CDR1 and CDR2 are SGDLS and YYNGEE. The CDR3 is made up of 15 amino acids. In DNA form, the CDR3 reads TGTGCCAGCAGCGTAGAGGGGACATCGAGAAACACCATATATTTT. Amino acids: CASSVEGTSRNTIYF.

The J gene is TRBJ1-2, the V gene TRBV9; 7 nucleotides align to TRBD1. V shed 4 bases and J 4 bases; nucleotides not matched to a gene: 4. Per germline, CDR1 SGDLS and CDR2 YYNGEE. This CDR3 comprises 13 residues. The CDR3 nucleotides are TGTGCCAGCAGCACCGGGACAGTCTATGGCTACACCTTC. It translates to CASSTGTVYGYTF.

The chain recombines TRBV5-4 with TRBJ2-7; 11 nucleotides align to TRBD2. V was clipped by 2 bases and J by 6 bases; unmatched bases: 10. In germline, CDR1 is SGHNT, CDR2 YYREEE (reference sequence). The CDR3 length is 16 residues. CDR3 region: CASSLGGLAAGSEQYF. The CDR3 nucleotides are TGTGCCAGCAGCTTAGGGGGACTAGCGGCAGGATCCGAGCAGTACTTC. The entire variable domain, with the rest obtained from reference TRBV5-4 and TRBJ2-7, is as follows: ETGVTQSPTHLIKTRGQQVTLRCSSQSGHNTVSWYQQALGQGPQFIFQYYREEENGRGNFPPRFSGLQFPNYSSELNVNALELDDSALYLCASSLGGLAAGSEQYFGPGTRLTVT.

The CDR3 sequence is CASRRSGGQGFTGANVLTF. In DNA, the CDR3 is TGTGCCAGCAGAAGAAGCGGGGGACAGGGCTTTACTGGGGCCAACGTCCTGACTTTC. V is TRBV28 and J is TRBJ2-6, with D maybe TRBD1 (9 bases). The germline gives CDR1 MDHEN, CDR2 SYDVKM. The CDR3 totals 19 residues. Trimming took off 6 bases at V and 2 bases at J, with 23 bases between the two ends.

As concerns this clone: This same CDR3 is encoded by further DNA sequences in the sample. CDR3 bases: TGTGCCAGCTCGGGCTCTGGGGCCAACGTCCTGACTTTC. Translation: CASSGSGANVLTF. The chain uses TRBV6-5 and TRBJ2-6; D is undetermined. Germline assignment: CDR1 MNHEY and CDR2 SVGAGI. The V and J ends lost 8 bases and 0 bases respectively, with 5 bases between them. The CDR3 loop spans 13 amino acids.

This clone was observed a single time. The chain has TRBV5-4 and TRBJ1-4; weak D call: TRBD1 (6 bases). V dropped 5 bases and J dropped 5 bases, with 16 bases sitting between them. Germline loops: CDR1 SGHNT, CDR2 YYREEE (reference sequence). The CDR3 length is 15 residues. CDR3 amino acids: CASSQTKGGNEKLFF. The CDR3 nucleotides read TGTGCCAGCAGTCAAACGAAGGGGGGGAATGAAAAACTGTTTTTT. Full variable domain (outside the CDR3, taken from reference TRBV5-4 and TRBJ1-4): ETGVTQSPTHLIKTRGQQVTLRCSSQSGHNTVSWYQQALGQGPQFIFQYYREEENGRGNFPPRFSGLQFPNYSSELNVNALELDDSALYLCASSQTKGGNEKLFFGSGTQLSVL.

In this sample, this clone turned up once. An end of the junction differs from the germline gene, which may be a read error. The same CDR3 also results from other DNA sequences found in this sample. V and J are TRBV7-7 and TRBJ2-3, with 16 nucleotides matching TRBD2. This CDR3 region has 16 residues. Germline assignment: CDR1 SSHAT and CDR2 FNYEAQ (reference sequence). The CDR3 loop is CASSLGLAGGTDTQYF. The DNA of the CDR3 is TGTGCTAGCAGCTTGGGACTAGCGGGGGGGACAGATACGCAGTATTTT.

The chain carries TRBV2 and TRBJ2-1; perhaps TRBD2 as D (5 bases). The CDR3 runs to 11 residues. Germline V CDR1 and CDR2: SNHLY, FYNNEI. Trimming removed 6 bases at V and 8 bases at J, with 8 bases between. CDR3 residues: CASRASYEQFF. The CDR3 nucleotides read TGTGCCAGCAGAGCTAGCTATGAGCAGTTCTTC.

The chain is built from TRBV4-1 and TRBJ2-7, with 9 bases that match TRBD1. The CDR3 is 14 residues long. Germline V CDR1 and CDR2: MGHRA, YSYEKL. Trimming cost V 4 bases and J 6 bases; bases outside gene matches: 7. The CDR3 nucleotides are TGCGCCAGCAGCCGACGGGACAGGGTGGGCGAGCAGTACTTC. Residues: CASSRRDRVGEQYF.

This chain connects TRBV3-1 (or the pseudogene TRBV3-2) to TRBJ1-2; 8 bases map to TRBD1. In germline, CDR1 is LGHDT, CDR2 YNNKEL (reference sequence). V gave up 3 bases and J gave up 8 bases; unmatched junction bases: 5. The CDR3 runs 13 residues. The CDR3 here is CASSHGQGLGYTF. The CDR3 DNA reads TGTGCCAGCAGCCACGGACAGGGCTTAGGCTACACCTTC.